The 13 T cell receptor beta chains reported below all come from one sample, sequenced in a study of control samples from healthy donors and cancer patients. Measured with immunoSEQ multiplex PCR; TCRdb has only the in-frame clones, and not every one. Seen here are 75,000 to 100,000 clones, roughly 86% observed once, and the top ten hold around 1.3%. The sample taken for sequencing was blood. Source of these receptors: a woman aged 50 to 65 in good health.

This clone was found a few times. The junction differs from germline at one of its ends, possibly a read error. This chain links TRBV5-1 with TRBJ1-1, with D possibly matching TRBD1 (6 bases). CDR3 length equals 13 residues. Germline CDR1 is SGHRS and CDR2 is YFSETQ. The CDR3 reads CASSAQGNAEAFF. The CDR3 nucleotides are TGCGCCAGCAGCGCTCAGGGGAACGCTGAAGCTTTCTTT. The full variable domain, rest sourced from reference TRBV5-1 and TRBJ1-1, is KAGVTQTPRYLIKTRGQQVTLSCSPISGHRSVSWYQQTPGQGLQFLFEYFSETQRNKGNFPGRFSGRQFSNSRSEMNVSTLELGDSALYLCASSAQGNAEAFFGQGTRLTVV.

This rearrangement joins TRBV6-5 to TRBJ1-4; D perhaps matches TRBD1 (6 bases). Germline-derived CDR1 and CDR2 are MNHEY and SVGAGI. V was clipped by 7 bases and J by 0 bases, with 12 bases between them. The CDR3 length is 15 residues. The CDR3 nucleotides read TGTGCCAGCAATACGGACAGAGCAACTAATGAAAAACTGTTTTTT. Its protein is CASNTDRATNEKLFF.

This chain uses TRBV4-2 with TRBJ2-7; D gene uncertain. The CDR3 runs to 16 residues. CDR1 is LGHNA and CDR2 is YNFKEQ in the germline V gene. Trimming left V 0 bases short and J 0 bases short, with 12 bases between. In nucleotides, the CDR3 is TGTGCCAGCAGCCAAGATTTAGGGCGGAGCTCCTACGAGCAGTACTTC. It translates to CASSQDLGRSSYEQYF.

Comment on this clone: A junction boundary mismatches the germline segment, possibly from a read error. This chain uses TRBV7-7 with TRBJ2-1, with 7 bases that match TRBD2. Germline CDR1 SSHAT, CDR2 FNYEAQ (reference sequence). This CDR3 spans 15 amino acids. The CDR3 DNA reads TGTGCTAGCAGCTTATTTGCGGGGGAATACAATGAGCAGTTCTTC. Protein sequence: CASSLFAGEYNEQFF. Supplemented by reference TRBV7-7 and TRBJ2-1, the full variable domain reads GAGVSQSPRYKVTKRGQDVTLRCDPISSHATLYWYQQALGQGPEFLTYFNYEAQPDKSGLPSDRFSAERPEGSISTLTIQRTEQRDSAMYRCASSLFAGEYNEQFFGPGTRLTVL.

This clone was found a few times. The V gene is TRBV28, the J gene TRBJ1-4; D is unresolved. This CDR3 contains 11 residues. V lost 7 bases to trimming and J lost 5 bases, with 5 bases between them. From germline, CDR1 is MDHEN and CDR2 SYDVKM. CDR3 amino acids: CASTENEKLFF. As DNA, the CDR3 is TGTGCCAGCACGGAAAATGAAAAACTGTTTTTT.

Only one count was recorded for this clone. The chain's CDR3 is CASSHRWDNEQFF. The CDR3 DNA follows: TGTGCCAGCAGTCATCGGTGGGACAATGAGCAGTTCTTC. The chain has TRBV12-3 or TRBV12-4 and TRBJ2-1; D remains ambiguous. CDR3 size: 13 residues. Trimming shortened V by 5 bases and J by 5 bases, and 10 bases separated the two germline ends.

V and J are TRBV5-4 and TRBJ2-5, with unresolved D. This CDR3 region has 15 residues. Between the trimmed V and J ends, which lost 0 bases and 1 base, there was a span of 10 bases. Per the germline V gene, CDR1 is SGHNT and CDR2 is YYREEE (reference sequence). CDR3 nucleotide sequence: TGTGCCAGCAGCTTGGATGGGGTCGGCCAAGAGACCCAGTACTTC. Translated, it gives CASSLDGVGQETQYF.

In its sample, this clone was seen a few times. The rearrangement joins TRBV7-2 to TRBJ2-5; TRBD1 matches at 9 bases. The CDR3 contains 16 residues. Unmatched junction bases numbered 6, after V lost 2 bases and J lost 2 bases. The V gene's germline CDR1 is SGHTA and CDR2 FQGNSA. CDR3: CASSLFGTGLQETQYF. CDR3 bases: TGTGCCAGCAGCTTATTCGGGACAGGGTTACAAGAGACCCAGTACTTC.

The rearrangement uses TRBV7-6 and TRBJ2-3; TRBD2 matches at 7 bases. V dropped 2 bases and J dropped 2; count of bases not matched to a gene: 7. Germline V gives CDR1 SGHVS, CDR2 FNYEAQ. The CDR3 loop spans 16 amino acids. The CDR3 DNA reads TGTGCCAGCAGCTTAAAGGCGGGACTATCCACAGATACGCAGTATTTT. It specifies CASSLKAGLSTDTQYF. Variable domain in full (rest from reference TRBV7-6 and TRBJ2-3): GAGVSQSPRYKVTKRGQDVALRCDPISGHVSLYWYRQALGQGPEFLTYFNYEAQQDKSGLPNDRFSAERPEGSISTLTIQRTEQRDSAMYRCASSLKAGLSTDTQYFGPGTRLTVL.

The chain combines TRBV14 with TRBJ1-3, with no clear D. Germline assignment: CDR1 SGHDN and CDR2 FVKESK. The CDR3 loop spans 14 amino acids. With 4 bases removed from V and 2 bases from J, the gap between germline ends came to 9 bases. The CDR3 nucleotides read TGTGCCAGCAGCCCCTGGCAAACTGGAAACACCATATATTTT. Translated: CASSPWQTGNTIYF.

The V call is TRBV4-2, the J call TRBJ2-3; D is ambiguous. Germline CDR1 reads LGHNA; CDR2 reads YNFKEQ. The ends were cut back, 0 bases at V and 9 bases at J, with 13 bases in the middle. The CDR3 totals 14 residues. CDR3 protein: CASSQDRTVHTQYF. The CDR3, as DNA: TGTGCCAGCAGCCAAGATCGGACGGTGCACACGCAGTATTTT.

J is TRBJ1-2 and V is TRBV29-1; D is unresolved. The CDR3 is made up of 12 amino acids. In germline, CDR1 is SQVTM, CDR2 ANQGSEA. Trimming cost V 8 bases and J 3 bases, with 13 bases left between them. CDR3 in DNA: TGCAGCATACGAAGGTCTTACTATGGCTACACCTTC. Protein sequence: CSIRRSYYGYTF.

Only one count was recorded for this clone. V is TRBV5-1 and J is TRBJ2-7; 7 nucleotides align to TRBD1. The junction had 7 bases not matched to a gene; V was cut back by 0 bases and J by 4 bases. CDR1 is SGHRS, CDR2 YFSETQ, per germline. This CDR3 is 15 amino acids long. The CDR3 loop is CASSLGQGSRYEQYF. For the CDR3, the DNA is TGCGCCAGCAGCTTGGGACAGGGTAGTCGGTACGAGCAGTACTTC.